This T cell receptor (beta chain) was identified during a study of prognosis after radiotherapy for stage I lung cancer. This clonotype was observed a handful of times. The target antigen is unknown. The genomic DNA TCR beta CDR3 region underwent two rounds of multiplex PCR. Gene-specific primers for each TRBV and TRBJ gene drove first-round PCR. MiXCR was run by TCRdb on the multiplex PCR reads, yielding one entry per CDR3 protein. The sample yields more than 15,000 distinct CDR3 sequences, roughly 45% seen once. The CDR3 has 13 amino acids. The ends were cut back, 0 bases at V and 5 bases at J, with 8 bases in the middle. From germline, CDR1 is SGHNT and CDR2 YYREEE (reference sequence). Whole-study results and caveats: Samples before stereotactic body radiation therapy had more unique TCR clones (median roughly 9,900 versus 7,200).

The chain has TRBV5-4 and TRBJ2-5; D call uncertain. This sample comprised PBMCs, obtained before or after stereotactic body radiation therapy (not recorded which). The source is a donor of 50 years or more with non-small cell lung cancer. The DNA of the CDR3 is TGTGCCAGCAGCTTGGGCGGTGAGGAGACCCAGTACTTC. Amino acids: CASSLGGEETQYF.